Following are 26 T cell receptor beta chains from one sample sequenced in a study of high-grade serous ovarian cancer treatment subgroups. The tumor samples were collected prior to definitive surgery or chemotherapy. Assay: immunoSEQ multiplex PCR; the TCRdb copy retains only in-frame clones and omits some. The table shows about 10,000 clones, with around 68% occurring only once. The specimen was tumor tissue. These receptors originate from a human donor with high-grade serous ovarian cancer.

The V call is TRBV11-2, the J call TRBJ1-2; D is unclear. V was shortened by 7 bases and J by 8 bases, with 14 bases between the two germline ends. The CDR3 has 12 residues. Germline lookup yields CDR1 SGHAT and CDR2 FQNNGV. Here the CDR3 reads CASTTSSEGYTF. The CDR3 region has the DNA TGTGCCAGCACCACGTCGAGTGAAGGCTACACCTTC.

In this sample, this clone turned up a few times. The rearrangement joins TRBV11-1 to TRBJ1-1; tentative D call: TRBD1 (6 bases). V lost 1 base and J lost 4, with 13 bases in between. CDR3 size: 15 residues. From germline, CDR1 is SGHAT and CDR2 FQDESV (reference sequence). The CDR3 protein is CASSLGWGLSTEAFF. The CDR3 bases are TGTGCCAGCAGCTTAGGGTGGGGGCTGAGCACTGAAGCTTTCTTT.

V gene TRBV5-6 combines with J gene TRBJ2-3; 7 nucleotides line up with TRBD1. CDR1 and CDR2 from the germline V gene are SGHDT and YYEEEE. The CDR3 covers 14 residues. Unmatched junction bases numbered 2, after V lost 4 bases and J lost 0 bases. Written as DNA, the CDR3 is TGTGCCAGCAGCCCGACAGGGAGCACAGATACGCAGTATTTT. Protein sequence: CASSPTGSTDTQYF.

The V gene is TRBV6-5, the J gene TRBJ2-5; a weak D match, TRBD2 (5 bases). The V end lost 4 bases, the J end lost 0 bases, and 9 bases lay between the germline ends. This CDR3 has 14 amino acids. Germline CDR1 and CDR2: MNHEY and SVGAGI. The CDR3 DNA is TGTGCCAGCAGTTCGGGCGGGTACCAAGAGACCCAGTACTTC. Amino acid sequence: CASSSGGYQETQYF.

This rearrangement joins TRBV18 to TRBJ1-1; D is uncertain. This CDR3 has 13 amino acids. V lost 4 bases and J lost 1, with 7 bases in between. CDR1 is KGHSH and CDR2 is LQKENI in the germline V gene. CDR3 amino acids: CASSLDKNTEAFF. The CDR3 DNA follows: TGTGCCAGCTCACTCGACAAGAACACTGAAGCTTTCTTT.

This clone appeared a single time. The CDR3 loop is CASSISTSGYNEQFF. The CDR3 DNA sequence: TGTGCCAGTAGTATAAGTACTAGCGGCTACAATGAGCAGTTCTTC. The J gene is TRBJ2-1, the V gene TRBV19, with 8 nucleotides matching TRBD2. The CDR3 length is 15 residues. Germline V gene sequence: CDR1 LNHDA, CDR2 SQIVND (reference sequence). V lost 2 bases and J lost 3; bases outside the gene matches: 3.

The chain has TRBV19 and TRBJ1-2; a possible D gene is TRBD1 (6 bases). Trimming removed 3 bases at V and 5 bases at J, with 10 bases between. The CDR3 loop spans 13 amino acids. Germline V CDR1 and CDR2: LNHDA, SQIVND (reference sequence). CDR3 residues: CASSITQGYGYTF. The DNA for the CDR3 is TGTGCCAGTAGTATTACGCAGGGGTATGGCTACACCTTC.

The V and J genes are TRBV9 and TRBJ2-7; TRBD1 agrees at 11 bases. V shed 3 bases and J 3 bases; nucleotides not matched to a gene: 8. CDR1 is SGDLS and CDR2 is YYNGEE in the germline V gene. The CDR3 loop spans 16 amino acids. CDR3 residues: CASSARPGQGVYEQYF. The DNA of the CDR3 is TGTGCCAGCAGCGCCCGACCGGGACAGGGGGTCTACGAGCAGTACTTC.

This clone was recorded only once. The CDR3 region has the DNA TGTGCCAGCAGTTCGGGGGGGTACGAGCAGTACTTC. This sequence encodes CASSSGGYEQYF. The chain links TRBV6-5 to TRBJ2-7, with 8 bases fitting TRBD2. The V segment lost 4 bases and the J segment 4 bases; nucleotides outside the gene matches: 0. This CDR3 region has 12 residues. CDR1 is MNHEY, CDR2 SVGAGI, per germline.

The chain links TRBV15 to TRBJ2-2, with a weak D call TRBD1 (6 bases). This CDR3 has 13 amino acids. CDR1 is LNHNV, CDR2 YYDKDF, per germline (reference sequence). V gave up 4 bases and J gave up 6 bases, with 9 bases separating them. The CDR3 nucleotides read TGTGCCACCAGCATCAACAGGGCCGGGGAGCTGTTTTTT. It yields the protein CATSINRAGELFF.

This clone was seen a single time. The rearrangement joins TRBV19 to TRBJ2-1, with TRBD2 matching over 10 bases. Losses at the gene ends were 6 bases for V and 7 bases for J; bases not matched to a gene: 6. This CDR3 spans 14 amino acids. Germline assignment: CDR1 LNHDA and CDR2 SQIVND (reference sequence). This CDR3 is CASRPLAGVNEQFF. The CDR3 DNA reads TGTGCCAGTAGGCCCCTAGCGGGAGTAAATGAGCAGTTCTTC. Filled out from reference TRBV19 and TRBJ2-1, the complete variable domain reads DGGITQSPKYLFRKEGQNVTLSCEQNLNHDAMYWYRQDPGQGLRLIYYSQIVNDFQKGDIAEGYSVSREKKESFPLTVTSAQKNPTAFYLCASRPLAGVNEQFFGPGTRLTVL.

A single count supports this clone. The J gene is TRBJ1-2, the V gene TRBV5-4; possibly TRBD1 for D (5 bases). This CDR3 contains 13 residues. CDR1 SGHNT and CDR2 YYREEE come from the germline V gene (reference sequence). V was cut by 4 bases and J by 7 bases, with 14 bases left in between. The CDR3 here is CASSQGGDGGYTF. The CDR3 region has the DNA TGTGCCAGCAGCCAAGGAGGGGATGGTGGCTACACCTTC.

By frequency in the sample, this clone is medium-sized. The gene calls are TRBV7-2 and TRBJ2-7; 8 nucleotides align to TRBD2. The CDR3 is 14 amino acids. V trimming: 2 bases; J trimming: 1 base; junction bases outside the gene matches: 1. Germline V gene lookup returns CDR1 SGHTA and CDR2 FQGNSA. This chain's CDR3 is CASSLRGGSYEQYF. CDR3 DNA sequence: TGTGCCAGCAGCTTACGGGGGGGGTCCTACGAGCAGTACTTC.

The chain recombines TRBV9 with TRBJ2-1; TRBD1 might be the D (5 bases). Germline CDR1 reads SGDLS; CDR2 reads YYNGEE. The CDR3 has 13 residues. Trimming pared 3 bases from V and 6 bases from J, leaving 10 bases between. The CDR3 region is CASSAVGPNEQFF. The CDR3 DNA sequence: TGTGCCAGCAGCGCCGTGGGGCCCAATGAGCAGTTCTTC.

The gene calls are TRBV19 and TRBJ2-7; 7 bases map to TRBD2. Germline V gives CDR1 LNHDA, CDR2 SQIVND (reference sequence). The CDR3 loop spans 14 amino acids. V lost 7 bases, J lost 3 bases, and 9 bases stayed unmatched. The CDR3 nucleotides read TGTGCCAGTAAGCCGGGAGGAGGCATCTACGAGCAGTACTTC. It encodes CASKPGGGIYEQYF.

This clone is medium-sized within its sample. This sequence joins TRBV4-3 and TRBJ2-6; possibly TRBD2 for D (5 bases). The CDR3 loop spans 18 amino acids. V lost 0 bases to trimming and J lost 0 bases, with 12 bases between them. Germline assignment: CDR1 LGHNA and CDR2 YSLEER. The CDR3 region is CASSQEVSRASGANVLTF. CDR3 sequence (DNA): TGCGCCAGCAGCCAAGAAGTCTCGAGGGCCTCTGGGGCCAACGTCCTGACTTTC.

The chain couples TRBV14 to TRBJ2-1, with D tentatively TRBD2 (6 bases). CDR1 and CDR2 from the germline V gene are SGHDN and FVKESK. V gave up 4 bases and J gave up 4 bases, with 8 bases separating them. CDR3 size: 13 residues. CDR3 nucleotide sequence: TGTGCCAGCAGCCCGGGGACTTACAATGAGCAGTTCTTC. The encoded protein is CASSPGTYNEQFF. Full variable domain (remainder filled in from reference TRBV14 and TRBJ2-1): EAGVTQFPSHSVIEKGQTVTLRCDPISGHDNLYWYRRVMGKEIKFLLHFVKESKQDESGMPNNRFLAERTGGTYSTLKVQPAELEDSGVYFCASSPGTYNEQFFGPGTRLTVL.

This clone was seen more than once but under ten times. The chain recombines TRBV5-1 with TRBJ1-1; no clear D gene. This CDR3 comprises 14 residues. The germline V and J ends were trimmed by 0 bases and 5 bases, with 11 bases remaining between them. Germline lookup yields CDR1 SGHRS and CDR2 YFSETQ. CDR3 in DNA: TGCGCCAGCAGCTTGGCCGGGGAGTGGACTGAAGCTTTCTTT. Amino acids: CASSLAGEWTEAFF.

The V and J genes are TRBV30 and TRBJ2-7; D may be TRBD1 (5 bases). The CDR3 has 13 residues. Germline V gene data show CDR1 as GTSNPN and CDR2 as SVGIG (reference sequence). Between the trimmed V and J ends, which lost 0 bases and 6 bases, there was a span of 12 bases. The CDR3, as DNA: TGTGCCTGGAGTGTACAGGCCCGAGGCGAGCAGTACTTC. Encoded protein: CAWSVQARGEQYF.

This clone has just a few counts. Other DNA sequences of this sample code for an identical CDR3. The CDR3 sequence: CASSTLRGSGETQYF. The CDR3 DNA follows: TGTGCCAGCAGCACGCTGCGGGGCTCCGGGGAGACCCAGTACTTC. This chain links TRBV7-2 with TRBJ2-5, with D possibly matching TRBD2 (6 bases). The CDR3 extends over 15 amino acids. Trimming shortened V by 5 bases and J by 5 bases, and 18 bases separated the two germline ends. Per germline, CDR1 SGHTA and CDR2 FQGNSA.

This clone was recorded only once. This CDR3 reads CASRSSGESYEQYF. DNA of the CDR3: TGTGCCAGCAGAAGTAGCGGGGAATCCTACGAGCAGTACTTC. This sequence joins TRBV7-9 and TRBJ2-7, with 8 bases lining up with TRBD2. The CDR3 extends over 14 amino acids. Looked up from germline, CDR1 is SEHNR and CDR2 is FQNEAQ (reference sequence). J was trimmed by 1 base and V by 6 bases; bases with no gene match: 5.

V gene TRBV6-5 combines with J gene TRBJ1-2; no definite D call. Per the germline V gene, CDR1 is MNHEY and CDR2 is SVGAGI. Deletions cut 6 bases from V and 8 bases from J, with 7 bases between. The CDR3 covers 10 residues. CDR3 DNA sequence: TGTGCCAGCAGACAGTTCGGCTACACCTTC. Translating it yields CASRQFGYTF.

This chain links TRBV30 with TRBJ2-7; 7 bases are a match to TRBD1. The CDR3 loop spans 15 amino acids. J lost 5 bases, V lost 1 base, and 11 bases had no gene match. Germline-derived CDR1 and CDR2 are GTSNPN and SVGIG (reference sequence). The CDR3 loop is CAWSAKPGQSNEQYF. In DNA, the CDR3 is TGTGCCTGGAGTGCCAAGCCGGGACAGAGCAACGAGCAGTACTTC.

The chain has TRBV4-1 and TRBJ2-3; 10 bases agree with TRBD2. There are 17 residues in the CDR3. Germline V gene lookup returns CDR1 MGHRA and CDR2 YSYEKL. V lost 0 bases, J lost 3 bases, and 6 bases stayed unmatched. Here the CDR3 reads CASSQDVAGGGTDTQYF. Here the CDR3 DNA reads TGCGCCAGCAGCCAAGATGTAGCGGGAGGAGGGACAGATACGCAGTATTTT.

This clone was observed a few times. J is TRBJ1-1 and V is TRBV29-1; D remains unclear. The CDR3 sequence is 10 residues long. CDR1 SQVTM and CDR2 ANQGSEA come from the germline V gene. Trimming removed 2 bases at V and 6 bases at J, with 4 bases between. The CDR3 nucleotides read TGCAGCGTTGAAAGGGCTGAAGCTTTCTTT. Translation gives CSVERAEAFF.

The CDR3 loop is CASSPPGGEQFF. CDR3 DNA: TGTGCCAGCAGTCCCCCGGGAGGGGAGCAGTTCTTC. The chain couples TRBV27 to TRBJ2-1; TRBD2 aligns across 8 bases. J was trimmed by 10 bases and V by 5 bases; bases with no gene match: 4. This CDR3 contains 12 residues. CDR1 is MNHEY and CDR2 is SMNVEV in the germline V gene (reference sequence).